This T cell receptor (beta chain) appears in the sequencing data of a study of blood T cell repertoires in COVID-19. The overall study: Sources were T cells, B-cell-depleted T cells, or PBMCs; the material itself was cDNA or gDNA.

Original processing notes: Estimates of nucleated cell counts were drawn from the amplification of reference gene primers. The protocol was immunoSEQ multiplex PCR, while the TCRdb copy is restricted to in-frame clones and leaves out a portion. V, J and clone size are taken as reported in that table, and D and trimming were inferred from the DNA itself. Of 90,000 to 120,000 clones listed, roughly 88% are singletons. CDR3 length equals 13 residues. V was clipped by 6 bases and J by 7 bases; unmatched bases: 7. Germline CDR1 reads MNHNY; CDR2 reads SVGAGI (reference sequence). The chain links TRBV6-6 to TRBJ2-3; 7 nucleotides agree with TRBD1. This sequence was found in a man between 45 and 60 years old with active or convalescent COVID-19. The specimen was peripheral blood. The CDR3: CASRLETGNTQYF. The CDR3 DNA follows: TGTGCCAGCAGGCTCGAGACAGGGAATACGCAGTATTTT.